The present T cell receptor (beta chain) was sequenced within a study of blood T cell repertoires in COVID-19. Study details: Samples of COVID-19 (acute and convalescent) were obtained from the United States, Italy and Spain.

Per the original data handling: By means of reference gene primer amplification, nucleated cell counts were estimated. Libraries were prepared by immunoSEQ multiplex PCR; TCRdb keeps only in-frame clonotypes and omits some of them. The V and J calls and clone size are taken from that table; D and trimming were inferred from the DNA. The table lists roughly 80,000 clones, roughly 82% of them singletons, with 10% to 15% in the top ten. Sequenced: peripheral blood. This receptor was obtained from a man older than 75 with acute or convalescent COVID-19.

The CDR3: CASSYGTSGQETQYF. The CDR3 DNA is TGCGCCAGCAGCTACGGGACTAGCGGCCAAGAGACCCAGTACTTC. The chain carries TRBV5-1 and TRBJ2-5, with 11 bases fitting TRBD2. The CDR3 loop spans 15 amino acids. The germline CDR1 and CDR2 sequences are SGHRS and YFSETQ. Germline trimming cut 3 bases from V and 1 base from J; bases unmatched to any gene: 2.